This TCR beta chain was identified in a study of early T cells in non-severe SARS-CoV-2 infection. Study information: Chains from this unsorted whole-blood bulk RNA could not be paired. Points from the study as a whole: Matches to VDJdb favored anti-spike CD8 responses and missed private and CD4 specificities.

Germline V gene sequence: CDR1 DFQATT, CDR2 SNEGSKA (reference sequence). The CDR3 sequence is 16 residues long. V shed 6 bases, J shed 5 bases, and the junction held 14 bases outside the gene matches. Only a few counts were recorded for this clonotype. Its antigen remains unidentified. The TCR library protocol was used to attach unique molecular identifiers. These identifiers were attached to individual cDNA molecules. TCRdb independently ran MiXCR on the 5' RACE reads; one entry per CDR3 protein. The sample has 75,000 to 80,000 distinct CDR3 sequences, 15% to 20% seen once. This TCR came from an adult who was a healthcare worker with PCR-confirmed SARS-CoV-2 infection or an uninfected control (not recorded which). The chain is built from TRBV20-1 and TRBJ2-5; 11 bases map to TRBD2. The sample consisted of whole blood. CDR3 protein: CSAVALSGRASETQYF. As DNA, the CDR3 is TGCAGTGCCGTCGCCCTTAGCGGGAGGGCCTCCGAGACCCAGTACTTC.